The 12 T cell receptor beta chains in this list originate from one sample, sequenced in a study of T cell responses to AZD1222 COVID-19 vaccine. Profiled with immunoSEQ multiplex PCR; TCRdb holds only in-frame clones, not every one. The sample records 95,000 to 150,000 clones, 90% being singletons. The sequencing used peripheral blood, collected 28 days after the second dose of the MenACWY control vaccine. The source is an adult who received the MenACWY meningococcal vaccine as a control.

V usage is TRBV13 and J usage is TRBJ2-2, with 10 nucleotides matching TRBD2. There are 15 residues in the CDR3. V lost 0 bases to trimming and J lost 5 bases; unmatched junction nucleotides: 0. Germline V gene sequence: CDR1 PRHDT, CDR2 FYEKMQ (reference sequence). The CDR3 loop is CASSLGLAGTGELFF. The CDR3 DNA follows: TGTGCCAGCAGCTTAGGACTAGCGGGGACCGGGGAGCTGTTTTTT.

The chain recombines TRBV5-1 with TRBJ2-7; D might be TRBD1 or TRBD2, each matching 5 bases. Between the trimmed V and J ends, which lost 2 bases and 5 bases, there was a span of 14 bases. The germline CDR1 and CDR2 sequences are SGHRS and YFSETQ. CDR3 length: 14 amino acids. CDR3 nucleotide sequence: TGCGCCAGCAGCTTCCCCAGGGACGACAACGAGCAGTACTTC. As protein: CASSFPRDDNEQYF.

V is TRBV6-5 and J is TRBJ1-1, with 7 bases fitting TRBD1. This CDR3 has 15 amino acids. V was pared by 2 bases and J by 5 bases, with 8 bases of the junction left unmatched. CDR1 is MNHEY, CDR2 SVGAGI, per germline. CDR3 protein: CASSYIQGQETEAFF. The CDR3 DNA reads as TGTGCCAGCAGTTACATACAGGGGCAGGAGACTGAAGCTTTCTTT.

The chain is built from TRBV19 and TRBJ1-6; D not certain. Trimming took off 6 bases at V and 9 bases at J, with 18 bases between the two ends. This CDR3 has 15 residues. Per germline, CDR1 LNHDA and CDR2 SQIVND (reference sequence). CDR3 loop: CASSEHGPRISPLHF. The CDR3 nucleotides read TGTGCCAGTAGCGAACACGGACCCAGGATTTCACCCCTCCACTTT.

The chain uses TRBV7-9 and TRBJ2-3; D is unclear. Germline CDR1 reads SEHNR; CDR2 reads FQNEAQ (reference sequence). There are 14 residues in the CDR3. The V end lost 5 bases, the J end lost 0 bases, and 9 bases lay between the germline ends. CDR3 in DNA: TGTGCCAGCAGCCCCGGCCCTAGCACAGATACGCAGTATTTT. This sequence encodes CASSPGPSTDTQYF. The full variable domain, completed using reference TRBV7-9 and TRBJ2-3, is DTGVSQNPRHKITKRGQNVTFRCDPISEHNRLYWYRQTLGQGPEFLTYFQNEAQLEKSRLLSDRFSAERPKGSFSTLEIQRTEQGDSAMYLCASSPGPSTDTQYFGPGTRLTVL.

The chain is built from TRBV6-5 and TRBJ2-3; 10 positions match TRBD2. Germline CDR1 is MNHEY and CDR2 is SVGAGI. There are 14 residues in the CDR3. V was pared by 10 bases and J by 1 base, with 5 bases of the junction left unmatched. CDR3 DNA sequence: TGTGCCACCGAGGGGACTAGCGGCACAGATACGCAGTATTTT. It codes for CATEGTSGTDTQYF.

The chain uses TRBV6-2 or TRBV6-3 and TRBJ1-5; D might be TRBD1 (6 bases). The V gene lost 2 bases and the J gene lost 6 bases, with 14 bases spanning the gap. This CDR3 is built from 15 residues. The germline gives CDR1 MNHEY, CDR2 SVGEGT. CDR3 nucleotides: TGTGCCAGCAGTTACGGGGGGGCCATGGGTCAGCCCCAGCATTTT. Translating it yields CASSYGGAMGQPQHF.

This chain uses TRBV9 with TRBJ2-1; the D is unclear. From germline, CDR1 is SGDLS and CDR2 YYNGEE. V was cut by 1 base and J by 7 bases, with 18 bases left in between. The CDR3 loop spans 16 amino acids. In DNA form, the CDR3 reads TGTGCCAGCAGCGTACTCCATCAAGGCCACCATAATGAGCAGTTCTTC. Its protein is CASSVLHQGHHNEQFF.

The chain recombines TRBV28 with TRBJ1-2; a possible D gene is TRBD1 (6 bases). CDR1 is MDHEN and CDR2 is SYDVKM in the germline V gene. V shed 4 bases and J shed 5 bases, with 14 bases lying between them. The CDR3 runs to 14 residues. The CDR3 spells CASSSGAGEYGYTF. CDR3 nucleotide sequence: TGTGCCAGCAGTTCAGGGGCGGGGGAGTATGGCTACACCTTC.

The V gene is TRBV28, the J gene TRBJ2-5; 11 bases map to TRBD2. The CDR3 is 15 residues long. Germline V gene data show CDR1 as MDHEN and CDR2 as SYDVKM. J was trimmed by 4 bases and V by 3 bases; bases with no gene match: 4. The CDR3 DNA reads as TGTGCCAGCAGTTTCCCTGGGACTAGCGGAGAGACCCAGTACTTC. Translating it yields CASSFPGTSGETQYF.

The chain combines TRBV28 with TRBJ2-7, with D unclear. From germline, CDR1 is MDHEN and CDR2 SYDVKM. CDR3 size: 14 residues. V was pared by 4 bases and J by 4 bases, with 14 bases between. The DNA for the CDR3 is TGTGCCAGCAGTTGGACGGGCTCACGTTACGAGCAGTACTTC. Residues: CASSWTGSRYEQYF.

This rearrangement joins TRBV11-2 to TRBJ1-1; D is possibly TRBD1 (6 bases). The CDR3 covers 14 residues. Trimming cost V 3 bases and J 6 bases, with 14 bases left between them. Looked up from germline, CDR1 is SGHAT and CDR2 is FQNNGV. The CDR3 coding sequence is TGTGCCAGCAGCTTGGGGGCAGGGGAACCTGAAGCTTTCTTT. Amino acids: CASSLGAGEPEAFF. Complete variable domain (other parts from reference TRBV11-2 and TRBJ1-1): EAGVAQSPRYKIIEKRQSVAFWCNPISGHATLYWYQQILGQGPKLLIQFQNNGVVDDSQLPKDRFSAERLKGVDSTLKIQPAKLEDSAVYLCASSLGAGEPEAFFGQGTRLTVV.